The clone carrying this T cell receptor beta chain has a count of ten or more. The antigen remains unidentified. The data originate from a study of CD8 T cells in ankylosing spondylitis. Study-wide results and caveats: Apparently characteristic of ankylosing spondylitis blood was a TCR beta motif (under ten highly homologous variants). As reported, disease-linked clones showed significant enrichment in matched ankylosing spondylitis synovial fluid.

Generation of TCR beta libraries employed quantitative 5'-RACE incorporating molecular barcodes. TCRdb analysed the 5' RACE reads with MiXCR anew, one entry per CDR3 protein. This table has around 440,000 distinct CDR3 sequences, roughly 17% appearing once. The germline V gene encodes CDR1 ENHRY and CDR2 SYGVKD. The CDR3 covers 16 residues. After removal of 2 bases from V and 1 base from J, the junction contained 2 bases not matched to a gene. The gene calls are TRBV10-3 and TRBJ2-5; 12 bases agree with TRBD2. This receptor was taken from a male donor with ankylosing spondylitis. Sequencing was carried out using blood, either unsorted or a sorted T cell fraction (not recorded which). The CDR3 DNA follows: TGTGCCATCAGTGAGACTAGCGGGGGGACCCAAGAGACCCAGTACTTC. It is translated as CAISETSGGTQETQYF.